This T cell receptor beta chain was profiled in a study of T cell changes during pregnancy in multiple sclerosis. V was trimmed by 3 bases and J by 2 bases, leaving 20 bases between them. CDR1 is SGDLS and CDR2 is YYNGEE in the germline V gene. The CDR3 has 17 amino acids. Repertoires were generated with immunoSEQ multiplex PCR, while TCRdb's copy carries only in-frame clones and drops some. The data contain about 32,000 clones, 80% to 90% of them singletons. The TCR comes from a female donor with multiple sclerosis, enrolled in a pregnancy study. The V call is TRBV9, the J call TRBJ1-2; a weak D match, TRBD1 (5 bases). The sample consisted of CD8+ T cells from peripheral blood mononuclear cells, taken in the second trimester of pregnancy. The CDR3 loop reads CASSGPGRGGENYGYTF. DNA for the CDR3: TGTGCCAGCAGCGGCCCTGGGCGGGGGGGAGAGAACTATGGCTACACCTTC.